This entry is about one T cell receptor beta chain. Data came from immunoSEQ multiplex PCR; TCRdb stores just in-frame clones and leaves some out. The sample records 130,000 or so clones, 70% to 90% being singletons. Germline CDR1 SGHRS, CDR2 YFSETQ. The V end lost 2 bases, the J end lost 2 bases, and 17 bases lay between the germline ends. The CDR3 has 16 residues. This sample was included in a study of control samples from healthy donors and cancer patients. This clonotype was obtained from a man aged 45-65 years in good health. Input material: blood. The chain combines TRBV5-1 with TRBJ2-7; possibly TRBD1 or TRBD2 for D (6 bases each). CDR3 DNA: TGCGCCAGCAGCTTAAACTCGGGGGCGGAAGCCTACGAGCAGTACTTC. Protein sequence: CASSLNSGAEAYEQYF.